A selection of T cell receptor beta chains follows, all from one sample in a study of CD8+ T cells in alopecia areata. The data were produced by immunoSEQ multiplex PCR, yet TCRdb's version contains in-frame clones alone and is incomplete. The table lists some 100,000 clones, around 64% of them singletons, with 2.5% to 3% in the top ten. Sample: CD4+ T cells sorted from blood. The receptors originated from a human donor in good health. Both conserved end residues are part of each CDR3. D genes are given only for firm matches. A clone size is listed for some rows: how often the clone was seen (once, few, many), or a class if it is expanded.

TRBV29-1	TRBJ2-3	few	-	CSVESPTDTQYF
TRBV7-2	TRBJ1-2	few	-	CASSFRGANYGYTF
TRBV7-9	TRBJ1-4	few	TRBD1	CASSFSTGYNEKLFF
TRBV27	TRBJ1-6	-	-	CASSFRYSYNSPLHF
TRBV29-1	TRBJ2-5	few	-	CSVLSGFGTETQYF
TRBV11-2	TRBJ2-6	-	-	CASSFTGSRSGANVLTF
TRBV13	TRBJ2-1	-	-	CASSPGRSPDSYNEQFF
TRBV2	TRBJ1-2	few	-	CASSQRQGNGYTF
TRBV25-1	TRBJ2-7	-	-	CASSAASGEQYF
TRBV25-1	TRBJ1-2	-	-	CASTGANEDGYTF
TRBV7-2	TRBJ2-3	-	-	CASSFPSTDTQYF
TRBV27	TRBJ1-2	-	-	CASSFAGSHGYTF
TRBV27	TRBJ1-2	-	-	CASSPDMVVGYTF
TRBV25-1	TRBJ2-3	once	-	CATIALGGTDTQYF
TRBV5-1	TRBJ2-1	-	TRBD2	CASGTSEYYNEQFF
TRBV13	TRBJ1-2	-	-	CASRLGGGPYGYTF
TRBV7-9	TRBJ2-7	few	-	CASSLGRGRYF
TRBV4-1	TRBJ2-5	few	-	CASSQTPRETQYF
TRBV29-1	TRBJ1-1	-	-	CSVINRMNTEAFF
TRBV11-2	TRBJ2-5	once	TRBD2	CASSLGLQETQYF
TRBV2	TRBJ1-6	-	-	CASSAIANSPLHF
TRBV6-1	TRBJ1-1	-	-	CASIPGARVNTEAFF
TRBV11-2	TRBJ2-7	-	-	CASSLERTGYEQYF
TRBV20-1	TRBJ1-1	few	-	CSGRDYTEAFF
TRBV11-2	TRBJ2-1	-	-	CASSSLRGPVSNEQFF
TRBV29-1	TRBJ2-1	-	-	CSVRDYEQFF
TRBV5-1	TRBJ2-3	-	-	CASSLGGTDTQYF
TRBV9	TRBJ2-5	-	-	CASSPLGHQETQYF
TRBV7-9	TRBJ2-3	few	-	CASSFQGRLDTQYF
TRBV29-1	TRBJ1-2	-	-	CSVAGSSYGYTF
TRBV19	TRBJ1-5	-	-	CASSTSTRGYSNQPQHF
TRBV7-9	TRBJ2-7	once	TRBD1	CASSSNTGGTLRYEQYF
TRBV29-1	TRBJ2-7	-	TRBD1	CSVGGDRAYEQYF
TRBV27	TRBJ1-1	many	-	CASSLQGLSEAFF
TRBV5-1	TRBJ2-3	-	-	CASSYSTDTQYF
TRBV29-1	TRBJ2-6	-	TRBD1	CSVEVTGSGANVLTF
TRBV5-1	TRBJ2-5	few	-	CASSLDGAGQETQYF
TRBV14	TRBJ2-7	-	-	CASSQGAGTLYEQYF
TRBV6-5	TRBJ1-5	-	-	CASSPGQSNQPQHF
TRBV4-2	TRBJ1-6	-	TRBD1	CASSQIPGQGESPLHF